Listed below are T cell receptor beta chains from one sample, sequenced in a study of shared clonotypes between healthy human individuals. The data were produced by immunoSEQ multiplex PCR, yet TCRdb's version contains in-frame clones alone and is incomplete. The sample has about 2,500,000 clones, more than 90% seen once. Sequenced input: naive CD4+ T cells sorted from blood. These receptors originate from a man younger than 35 in good health. The CDR3 runs from the conserved cysteine through the conserved F or W. D genes are given only for firm matches. Clone size is shown for a subset of rows, as once, few, many or a class of expanded clone.

clone size | J gene | D gene | V gene | CDR3 DNA | CDR3 protein
. | TRBJ2-7 | TRBD2 | TRBV2 | TGTGCCAGCAAGGGACTAGCGGTCGAGCAGTACTTC | CASKGLAVEQYF
. | TRBJ2-5 | . | TRBV6-6 | TGTGCCAGCACCGACCCGACAGGTTTTAAAGAGACCCAGTACTTC | CASTDPTGFKETQYF
. | TRBJ2-7 | . | TRBV6-5 | TGTGCCAGCAGTTACAGTCGGGTCAGCTCCTACGAGCAGTACTTC | CASSYSRVSSYEQYF
. | TRBJ1-6 | TRBD1 | TRBV5-4 | TGTGCCAGCAGCTTGGCCTTACAGGGGCTATCACCCCTCCACTTT | CASSLALQGLSPLHF
. | TRBJ1-1 | . | TRBV11-2 | TGTGCCAGCAGCCGCCAAGGCACTGAAGCTTTCTTT | CASSRQGTEAFF
. | TRBJ1-1 | . | TRBV19 | TGTGCCAGTGCGTTTGGGGGGCCCACTGAAGCTTTCTTT | CASAFGGPTEAFF
. | TRBJ2-7 | . | TRBV5-4 | TGTGCCAGCAGCAAAGGGCCAGGACAAGGGGTGGTGGGGAACTCCGAGCAGTACTTC | CASSKGPGQGVVGNSEQYF
. | TRBJ1-3 | TRBD1 | TRBV5-1 | TGCGCCAGCAGCTTGGCCAGGGGGCGCGGAAACACCATATATTTT | CASSLARGRGNTIYF
few | TRBJ1-1 | TRBD1 | TRBV9 | TGTGCCAGCAGCGTAACCGGGACAGGGGGGAAGGCTTTCTTT | CASSVTGTGGKAFF
. | TRBJ2-1 | . | TRBV5-1 | TGCGCCAGCAGCTGGCAGACAGGGGGGGGACTAGCTTCCCCCTACTCCTACAATGAGCAGTTCTTC | CASSWQTGGGLASPYSYNEQFF
. | TRBJ2-7 | TRBD1 | TRBV27 | TGTGCCAGCAGTGAGACAGACAGGGCCACCTACGAGCAGTACTTC | CASSETDRATYEQYF
. | TRBJ2-3 | . | TRBV19 | TGTGCCAGTAGTATAAGTTGGAGCACAGATACGCAGTATTTT | CASSISWSTDTQYF
. | TRBJ2-7 | . | TRBV21-1 | TGTGCCACCCGGACAGGGGCGTTGGGGGAGCAGTACTTC | CATRTGALGEQYF
. | TRBJ2-6 | . | TRBV18 | TGTGCCAGCTCATCAAGCCGGGGGGCAGGTGGGGCCAACGTCCTGACTTTC | CASSSSRGAGGANVLTF
. | TRBJ2-3 | . | TRBV7-8 | TGTGCCAGCAGCTATGGGCCAGGGCGTGGAGATACGCAGTATTTT | CASSYGPGRGDTQYF
. | TRBJ1-4 | TRBD1 | TRBV7-6 | TGTGCCAGCAGCACCGGGACAGGGTACGGAAAACTGTTTTTT | CASSTGTGYGKLFF
. | TRBJ1-4 | . | TRBV7-9 | TGTGCCAGCAGCCCAACCGGGGGGGCAACTAATGAAAAACTGTTTTTT | CASSPTGGATNEKLFF
once | TRBJ2-1 | TRBD2 | TRBV7-2 | TGTGCCAGCAGCTTAAGGCGGGAGGGCCAGGAGCAGTTCTTC | CASSLRREGQEQFF